What follows describes a single T cell receptor (beta chain). The data derive from a study of blood T cell repertoires in COVID-19. Germline CDR1 is MDHEN and CDR2 is SYDVKM. With 2 bases clipped from V and 7 bases from J, the junction kept 4 bases outside the gene matches. The CDR3 is 14 residues long. The cohort comprised adults aged roughly 18 to 90 years residing in about two dozen US areas. Donors in Cohort 3 counted as recovered after two negative PCRs, clearance, or symptom resolution. Profiled with immunoSEQ multiplex PCR; TCRdb holds only in-frame clones, not every one. The sample has roughly 200,000 clones; 82% are singletons.

Sequencing was done on a sample of PBMCs or T cells enriched from blood (not recorded which). The chain carries TRBV28 and TRBJ1-4, with TRBD1 identical over 7 bases. The TCR comes from a man aged 35 to 55 who had recovered from COVID-19. The CDR3 sequence: CASSLGTVPEKLFF. The CDR3 DNA is TGTGCCAGCAGTTTAGGGACAGTTCCTGAAAAACTGTTTTTT.